The next 32 T cell receptor beta chains were all read from a single sample in a study of T cell responses to AZD1222 COVID-19 vaccine. TCRdb's copy holds only in-frame clones and misses some; the assay was immunoSEQ multiplex PCR. The table includes approximately 82,000 clones, approximately 90% detected once. Sample: peripheral blood, taken on day 0 of AZD1222 vaccination. The receptors derive from an adult in good health.

V usage is TRBV7-9 and J usage is TRBJ2-7, with 7 positions matching TRBD1. The CDR3 runs 15 residues. Germline trimming cut 6 bases from V and 2 bases from J; bases unmatched to any gene: 10. Germline-derived CDR1 and CDR2 are SEHNR and FQNEAQ (reference sequence). Here the CDR3 DNA reads TGTGCCAGCAGGCACACGGACAGGAACGCCTACGAGCAGTACTTC. Residues: CASRHTDRNAYEQYF.

The J gene is TRBJ1-3, the V gene TRBV11-3; D unresolved. Germline assignment: CDR1 SGHNT and CDR2 YENEEA. This CDR3 region has 12 residues. V gave up 3 bases and J gave up 3 bases, with 3 bases separating them. Here the CDR3 reads CASSFDGNTIYF. For the CDR3, the DNA is TGTGCCAGCAGCTTTGATGGAAACACCATATATTTT.

The chain couples TRBV7-2 to TRBJ1-2; a weak D match, TRBD1 (5 bases). This CDR3 spans 15 amino acids. Germline loops: CDR1 SGHTA, CDR2 FQGNSA. Trimming took off 5 bases at V and 1 base at J, with 14 bases between the two ends. In DNA form, the CDR3 reads TGTGCCAGCAGCCCACGGGACCTTTTTAACTATGGCTACACCTTC. Translation gives CASSPRDLFNYGYTF.

This clone appeared a few times. The J gene is TRBJ1-5, the V gene TRBV5-5; TRBD1 agrees at 9 bases. In germline, CDR1 is SGHKS, CDR2 YYEKEE (reference sequence). After removal of 0 bases from V and 4 bases from J, the junction contained 8 bases not matched to a gene. The CDR3 runs to 17 residues. The chain's CDR3 is CASSLGQGVTWNQPQHF. CDR3 in DNA: TGTGCCAGCAGCTTGGGACAGGGGGTGACTTGGAATCAGCCCCAGCATTTT.

This chain uses TRBV27 with TRBJ2-7; D possibly corresponds to TRBD2 (6 bases). CDR3 size: 14 residues. The V gene lost 5 bases and the J gene lost 2 bases, with 13 bases spanning the gap. CDR1 MNHEY and CDR2 SMNVEV come from the germline V gene (reference sequence). CDR3 sequence reads: CASSPWGETYEQYF. The CDR3 DNA sequence: TGTGCCAGCAGTCCGTGGGGGGAAACCTACGAGCAGTACTTC.

This clone came up a few times. The chain is built from TRBV2 and TRBJ1-5; TRBD1 agrees at 8 bases. V was clipped by 7 bases and J by 5 bases; unmatched bases: 4. The CDR3 loop spans 13 amino acids. CDR1 is SNHLY, CDR2 FYNNEI, per germline. The CDR3 DNA is TGTGCCAGCAAGCTGACAGGGGATCAGCCCCAGCATTTT. This codes for CASKLTGDQPQHF. Together with reference TRBV2 and TRBJ1-5, the CDR3 gives the full variable domain: EPEVTQTPSHQVTQMGQEVILRCVPISNHLYFYWYRQILGQKVEFLVSFYNNEISEKSEIFDDQFSVERPDGSNFTLKIRSTKLEDSAMYFCASKLTGDQPQHFGDGTRLSIL.

V usage is TRBV5-1 and J usage is TRBJ2-7; perhaps TRBD1 as D (6 bases). Between the trimmed V and J ends, which lost 5 bases and 3 bases, there was a span of 15 bases. The CDR3 sequence is 14 residues long. In germline, CDR1 is SGHRS, CDR2 YFSETQ. The CDR3 region has the DNA TGCGCCAGCAGAAATGGGGGCTTCCGCTACGAGCAGTACTTC. Its protein is CASRNGGFRYEQYF.

The CDR3 coding sequence is TGTGCCAGCAGCACTGGGACCTACGGTCGCAATCAGCCCCAGCATTTT. It specifies CASSTGTYGRNQPQHF. V gene TRBV27 combines with J gene TRBJ1-5, with D perhaps TRBD1 (5 bases). The CDR3 has 16 amino acids. Germline CDR1 and CDR2: MNHEY and SMNVEV (reference sequence). V was pared by 6 bases and J by 2 bases, with 17 bases between.

The CDR3 sequence is CASSLASGGYYEQYF. The DNA for the CDR3 is TGCGCCAGCAGCTTGGCCTCAGGGGGGTACTACGAGCAGTACTTC. The V call is TRBV5-1, the J call TRBJ2-7; tentative D call: TRBD1 (7 bases). V gave up 0 bases and J gave up 3 bases, with 13 bases separating them. Looked up from germline, CDR1 is SGHRS and CDR2 is YFSETQ. The CDR3 consists of 15 residues.

The gene calls are TRBV3-1 (or the pseudogene TRBV3-2) and TRBJ2-3; 8 bases match TRBD2. Per the germline V gene, CDR1 is LGHDT and CDR2 is YNNKEL (reference sequence). The CDR3 runs to 17 residues. V lost 3 bases to trimming and J lost 1 base; unmatched junction nucleotides: 9. This CDR3 is CASSHPSAGGRTDTQYF. The CDR3 nucleotides read TGTGCCAGCAGCCACCCGTCTGCGGGGGGCCGCACAGATACGCAGTATTTT.

The V gene is TRBV6-1, the J gene TRBJ1-1, with D hard to call. The V and J ends lost 2 bases and 11 bases respectively, with 9 bases between them. Germline CDR1 and CDR2: MNHNS and SASEGT. The CDR3 extends over 11 amino acids. CDR3 residues: CASSEPERAFF. The CDR3, as DNA: TGTGCCAGCAGTGAACCCGAAAGGGCTTTCTTT.

CDR3 amino acids: CASRLDRVFTEAFF. DNA of the CDR3: TGTGCCAGCAGACTTGACAGGGTTTTCACTGAAGCTTTCTTT. This sequence joins TRBV6-5 and TRBJ1-1; 7 bases are a match to TRBD1. CDR1 MNHEY and CDR2 SVGAGI come from the germline V gene. The trim removed 6 bases at V and 4 bases at J, leaving 8 bases unmatched. The CDR3 length is 14 residues.

The chain carries TRBV28 and TRBJ1-4, with D perhaps TRBD1 (6 bases). In germline, CDR1 is MDHEN, CDR2 SYDVKM. Trimming removed 6 bases from V and 7 bases from J, with 21 bases in between. This CDR3 spans 16 amino acids. CDR3 loop: CASSPGEWGRVEKLFF. The CDR3 region has the DNA TGTGCCAGCAGCCCAGGGGAGTGGGGTCGTGTTGAAAAACTGTTTTTT.

The V and J genes are TRBV6-1 and TRBJ1-5; D is unresolved. V dropped 0 bases and J dropped 3 bases, with 0 bases sitting between them. CDR3 length: 12 residues. The germline gives CDR1 MNHNS, CDR2 SASEGT. The CDR3 nucleotides are TGTGCCAGCAGTGAAGCCAATCAGCCCCAGCATTTT. Translation: CASSEANQPQHF.

The chain links TRBV19 to TRBJ2-1; 9 nucleotides match TRBD2. CDR1 is LNHDA, CDR2 SQIVND, per germline (reference sequence). This CDR3 is 18 amino acids long. After removal of 3 bases from V and 0 bases from J, the junction contained 9 bases not matched to a gene. The CDR3 DNA reads as TGTGCCAGTAGTATGGCGGGGGGGTACACTAGCTCCTACAATGAGCAGTTCTTC. Protein: CASSMAGGYTSSYNEQFF.

J is TRBJ2-1 and V is TRBV27; TRBD1 is a possible D gene (6 bases). The CDR3 length is 16 residues. The germline gives CDR1 MNHEY, CDR2 SMNVEV (reference sequence). V was clipped by 3 bases and J by 3 bases, with 15 bases between them. The CDR3 region is CASSFYRAGIYNEQFF. The CDR3 DNA follows: TGTGCCAGCAGTTTCTACAGGGCTGGTATCTACAATGAGCAGTTCTTC.

The V and J genes are TRBV29-1 and TRBJ1-1, with a tentative D call TRBD1 (5 bases). V was shortened by 3 bases and J by 1 base, with 9 bases between the two germline ends. CDR1 SQVTM and CDR2 ANQGSEA come from the germline V gene. The CDR3 contains 13 residues. This CDR3 is CSVDTGGNTEAFF. CDR3 bases: TGCAGCGTTGATACGGGGGGGAACACTGAAGCTTTCTTT.

The chain is built from TRBV11-2 and TRBJ1-4, with TRBD1 matching over 9 bases. This CDR3 is 15 amino acids long. The V segment lost 5 bases and the J segment 7 bases; nucleotides outside the gene matches: 8. Looked up from germline, CDR1 is SGHAT and CDR2 is FQNNGV. CDR3 nucleotide sequence: TGTGCCAGCAGCAAAACCGGGACAGGGAGTGAAAAACTGTTTTTT. Its protein product is CASSKTGTGSEKLFF.

The genes are TRBV3-1 (or the pseudogene TRBV3-2) and TRBJ2-7; no firm D call. Germline CDR1 is LGHDT and CDR2 is YNNKEL (reference sequence). The V and J ends lost 1 base and 6 bases respectively, with 7 bases between them. This CDR3 has 12 amino acids. CDR3 amino acids: CASSQVPSEQYF. Here the CDR3 DNA reads TGTGCCAGCAGCCAAGTCCCCTCCGAGCAGTACTTC.

The V gene is TRBV6-5, the J gene TRBJ1-5, with a possible D match to TRBD1 (5 bases). Germline lookup yields CDR1 MNHEY and CDR2 SVGAGI. The V end was cut by 6 bases, the J end by 8 bases, with 14 bases between. The CDR3 length is 13 residues. The chain's CDR3 is CASRSHVREPQHF. In DNA form, the CDR3 reads TGTGCCAGCAGGAGCCATGTCAGGGAGCCCCAGCATTTT.

This clone showed up just once. The chain is built from TRBV28 and TRBJ1-5; D uncertain. Between the trimmed V and J ends, which lost 6 bases and 0 bases, there was a span of 12 bases. Germline assignment: CDR1 MDHEN and CDR2 SYDVKM. The CDR3 is made up of 15 amino acids. The CDR3 nucleotides are TGTGCCAGCAGCTCTAGCGCAGGTAGCAATCAGCCCCAGCATTTT. Its translation: CASSSSAGSNQPQHF.

The rearrangement links TRBV6-5 to TRBJ1-6, with TRBD1 identical over 9 bases. The V segment lost 6 bases and the J segment 10 bases; nucleotides outside the gene matches: 10. The CDR3 is made up of 15 amino acids. Germline V gene data show CDR1 as MNHEY and CDR2 as SVGAGI. CDR3 nucleotides: TGTGCCAGCAGCCCCGGGAGGGGACAGGGATCACCCCTCCACTTT. This gives the protein CASSPGRGQGSPLHF.

This clone was detected a few times. This chain uses TRBV7-2 with TRBJ1-6; no clear D. Trimming cost V 2 bases and J 7 bases, with 12 bases left between them. CDR1 is SGHTA and CDR2 is FQGNSA in the germline V gene. The CDR3 runs 15 residues. The CDR3 protein is CASSLSGNLNSPLHF. In nucleotides, the CDR3 is TGTGCCAGCAGCTTAAGTGGAAACCTAAATTCACCCCTCCACTTT.

The chain is built from TRBV6-2 or TRBV6-3 and TRBJ2-7; D remains ambiguous. The CDR3 has 12 residues. Germline V lookup: CDR1 MNHEY, CDR2 SVGEGT. Trimming left V 4 bases short and J 5 bases short, with 9 bases between. CDR3 coding DNA: TGTGCCAGCAGTTCCTCCTGGAACGAGCAGTACTTC. Its translation is CASSSSWNEQYF.

J is TRBJ2-7 and V is TRBV4-2; D is undetermined. Germline values: CDR1 LGHNA, CDR2 YNFKEQ. This CDR3 is built from 14 residues. V was trimmed by 0 bases and J by 2 bases, leaving 8 bases between them. The CDR3 bases are TGTGCCAGCAGCCAAGAATACGGGCCCTACGAGCAGTACTTC. It yields the protein CASSQEYGPYEQYF.

This chain joins TRBV5-5 and TRBJ2-1; 11 nucleotides line up with TRBD2. CDR1 and CDR2 from the germline V gene are SGHKS and YYEKEE (reference sequence). There are 14 residues in the CDR3. Trimming at V came to 5 bases and at J to 5 bases, leaving 3 bases not matched to a gene. The CDR3 protein is CASRWGLADNEQFF. Here the CDR3 DNA reads TGTGCCAGCAGGTGGGGACTAGCGGACAATGAGCAGTTCTTC.

The chain couples TRBV11-2 to TRBJ1-1, with 11 bases matching TRBD1. The CDR3 is 14 amino acids. Germline CDR1 and CDR2: SGHAT and FQNNGV. Trimming removed 5 bases from V and 5 bases from J; junction bases left unmatched: 4. CDR3 coding DNA: TGTGCCAGCAGCCAAGGACAGGGGGCTACTGAAGCTTTCTTT. Protein: CASSQGQGATEAFF.

The CDR3 reads CASGIDSHPPYEQYF. The CDR3 DNA reads as TGCGCCAGCGGCATTGACAGCCATCCGCCCTACGAGCAGTACTTC. The V and J genes are TRBV10-1 and TRBJ2-7, with D possibly being TRBD1 (5 bases). Trimming shortened V by 8 bases and J by 2 bases, and 19 bases separated the two germline ends. This CDR3 has 15 residues. CDR1 and CDR2 from the germline V gene are WNHNN and SYGVQD (reference sequence).

This chain joins TRBV19 and TRBJ2-1; D is perhaps TRBD2 (7 bases). This CDR3 is 13 amino acids long. CDR1 and CDR2 from the germline V gene are LNHDA and SQIVND (reference sequence). Trimming shortened V by 7 bases and J by 2 bases, and 9 bases separated the two germline ends. The CDR3 sequence is CASTRGPYNEQFF. The CDR3 DNA reads TGTGCCAGTACGCGGGGGCCCTACAATGAGCAGTTCTTC. The variable domain in full, completed from reference TRBV19 and TRBJ2-1, reads DGGITQSPKYLFRKEGQNVTLSCEQNLNHDAMYWYRQDPGQGLRLIYYSQIVNDFQKGDIAEGYSVSREKKESFPLTVTSAQKNPTAFYLCASTRGPYNEQFFGPGTRLTVL.

The chain couples TRBV5-5 to TRBJ2-5; D is unclear. The length of the CDR3 is 14 residues. Trimming stripped 0 bases from V and 1 base from J, with 7 bases between. The germline CDR1 and CDR2 sequences are SGHKS and YYEKEE (reference sequence). The CDR3 loop is CASSLGDFQETQYF. Here the CDR3 DNA reads TGTGCCAGCAGCTTGGGAGATTTCCAAGAGACCCAGTACTTC. Full variable domain (missing parts from reference TRBV5-5 and TRBJ2-5): DAGVTQSPTHLIKTRGQQVTLRCSPISGHKSVSWYQQVLGQGPQFIFQYYEKEERGRGNFPDRFSARQFPNYSSELNVNALLLGDSALYLCASSLGDFQETQYFGPGTRLLVL.

The chain uses TRBV13 and TRBJ2-7; D perhaps matches TRBD2 (5 bases). V was clipped by 0 bases and J by 4 bases, with 7 bases between them. The CDR3 is made up of 13 amino acids. Germline-derived CDR1 and CDR2 are PRHDT and FYEKMQ (reference sequence). The CDR3: CASSLGRAYEQYF. The CDR3 coding sequence is TGTGCCAGCAGCTTAGGGCGGGCGTACGAGCAGTACTTC.

The rearrangement joins TRBV6-5 to TRBJ2-1; 13 nucleotides line up with TRBD2. CDR3 length: 15 residues. Germline V lookup: CDR1 MNHEY, CDR2 SVGAGI. Trimming took 6 bases from V and 7 from J; bases not matched to a gene: 6. CDR3 amino acids: CASRPPGLAGNEQFF. In DNA form, the CDR3 reads TGTGCCAGCAGGCCACCGGGACTAGCGGGGAATGAGCAGTTCTTC.